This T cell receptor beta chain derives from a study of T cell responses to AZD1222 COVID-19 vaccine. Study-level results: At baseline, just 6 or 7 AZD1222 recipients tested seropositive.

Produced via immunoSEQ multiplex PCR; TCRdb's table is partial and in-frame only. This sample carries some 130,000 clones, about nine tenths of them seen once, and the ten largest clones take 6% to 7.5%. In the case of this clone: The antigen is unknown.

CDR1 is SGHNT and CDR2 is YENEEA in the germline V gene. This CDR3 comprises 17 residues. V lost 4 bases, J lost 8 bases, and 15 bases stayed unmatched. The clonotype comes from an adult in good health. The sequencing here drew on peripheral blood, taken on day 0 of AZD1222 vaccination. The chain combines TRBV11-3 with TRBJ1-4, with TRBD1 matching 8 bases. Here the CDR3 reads CASSSRQGRRPCEKLFF. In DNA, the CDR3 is TGTGCCAGCAGCTCCAGACAGGGGAGGCGGCCTTGCGAAAAACTGTTTTTT.